Sequencing of this TCR beta chain was carried out in a study of technical replicates of blood from several donors. In germline, CDR1 is SGHNT, CDR2 YYREEE (reference sequence). Between the trimmed V and J ends, which lost 0 bases and 2 bases, there was a span of 6 bases. This CDR3 has 13 residues. Profiled with immunoSEQ multiplex PCR; TCRdb holds only in-frame clones, not every one. The table has about 70,000 clones, less than 99% seen once. Details on this clone: This sample includes further DNA sequences coding for the same CDR3.

The TCR originated in a human donor in good health. Sample: T cells isolated from PBMCs. The genes are TRBV5-4 and TRBJ2-7, with TRBD2 as a possible D gene (5 bases). The CDR3 DNA reads TGTGCCAGCAGCTTGGGAGGGACCTACGAGCAGTACTTC. It translates to CASSLGGTYEQYF.